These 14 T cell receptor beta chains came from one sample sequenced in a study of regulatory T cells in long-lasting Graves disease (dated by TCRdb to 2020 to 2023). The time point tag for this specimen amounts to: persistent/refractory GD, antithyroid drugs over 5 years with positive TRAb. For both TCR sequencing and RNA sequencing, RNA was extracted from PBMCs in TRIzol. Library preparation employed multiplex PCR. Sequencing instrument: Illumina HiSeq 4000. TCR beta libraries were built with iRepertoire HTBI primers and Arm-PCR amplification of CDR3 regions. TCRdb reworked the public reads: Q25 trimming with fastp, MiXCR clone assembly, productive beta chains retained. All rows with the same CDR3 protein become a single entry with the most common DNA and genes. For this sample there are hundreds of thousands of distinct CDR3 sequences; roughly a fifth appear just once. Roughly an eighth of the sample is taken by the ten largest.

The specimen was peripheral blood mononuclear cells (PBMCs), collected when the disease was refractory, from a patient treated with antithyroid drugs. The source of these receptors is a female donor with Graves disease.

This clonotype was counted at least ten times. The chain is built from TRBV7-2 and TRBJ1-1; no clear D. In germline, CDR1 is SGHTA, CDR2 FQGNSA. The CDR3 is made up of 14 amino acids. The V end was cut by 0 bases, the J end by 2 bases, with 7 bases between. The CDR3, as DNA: TGTGCCAGCAGCTTAGCGGGCCGCAACACTGAAGCTTTCTTT. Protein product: CASSLAGRNTEAFF.

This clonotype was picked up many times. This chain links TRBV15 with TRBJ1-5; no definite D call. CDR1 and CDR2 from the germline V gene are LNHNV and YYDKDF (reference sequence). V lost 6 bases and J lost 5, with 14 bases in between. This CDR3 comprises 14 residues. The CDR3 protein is CATRSRGPHQPQHF. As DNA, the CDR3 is TGTGCCACCAGGAGCCGAGGGCCTCATCAGCCCCAGCATTTT. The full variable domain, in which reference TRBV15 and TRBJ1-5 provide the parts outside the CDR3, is DAMVIQNPRYQVTQFGKPVTLSCSQTLNHNVMYWYQQKSSQAPKLLFHYYDKDFNNEADTPDNFQSRRPNTSFCFLDIRSPGLGDTAMYLCATRSRGPHQPQHFGDGTRLSIL.

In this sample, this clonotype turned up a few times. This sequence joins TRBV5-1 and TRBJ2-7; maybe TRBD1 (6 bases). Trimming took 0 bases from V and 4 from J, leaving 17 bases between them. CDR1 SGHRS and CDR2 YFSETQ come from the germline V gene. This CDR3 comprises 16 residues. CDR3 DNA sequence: TGCGCCAGCAGCTTGGCCGCAGGGGCCGGTGGGTACGAGCAGTACTTC. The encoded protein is CASSLAAGAGGYEQYF.

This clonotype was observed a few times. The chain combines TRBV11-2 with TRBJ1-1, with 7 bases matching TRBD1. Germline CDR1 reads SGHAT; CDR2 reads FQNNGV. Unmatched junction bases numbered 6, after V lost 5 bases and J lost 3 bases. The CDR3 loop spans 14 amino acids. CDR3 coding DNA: TGTGCCAGCAGCCCGATACAGGGGTACACTGAAGCTTTCTTT. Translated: CASSPIQGYTEAFF.

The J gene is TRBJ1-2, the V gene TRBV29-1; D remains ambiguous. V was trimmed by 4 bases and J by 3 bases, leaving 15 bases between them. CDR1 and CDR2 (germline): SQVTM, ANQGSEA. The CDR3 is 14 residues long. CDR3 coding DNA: TGCAGCGTTGTTTACCCCTTTGGGGACTATGGCTACACCTTC. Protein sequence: CSVVYPFGDYGYTF. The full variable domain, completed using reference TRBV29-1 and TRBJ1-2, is SAVISQKPSRDICQRGTSLTIQCQVDSQVTMMFWYRQQPGQSLTLIATANQGSEATYESGFVIDKFPISRPNLTFSTLTVSNMSPEDSSIYLCSVVYPFGDYGYTFGSGTRLTVV.

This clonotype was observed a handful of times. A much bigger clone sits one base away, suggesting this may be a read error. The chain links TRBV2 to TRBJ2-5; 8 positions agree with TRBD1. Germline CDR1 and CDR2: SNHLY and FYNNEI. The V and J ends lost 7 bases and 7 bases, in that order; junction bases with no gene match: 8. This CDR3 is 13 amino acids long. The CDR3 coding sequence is TGTGCCAGCAATACAGGGGGACGAGGGACCCAGTACTTC. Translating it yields CASNTGGRGTQYF.

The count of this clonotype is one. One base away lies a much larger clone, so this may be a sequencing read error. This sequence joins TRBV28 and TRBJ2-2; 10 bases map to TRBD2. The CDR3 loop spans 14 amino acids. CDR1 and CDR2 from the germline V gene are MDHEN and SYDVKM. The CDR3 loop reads CASSGTSDTGELVF. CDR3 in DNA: TGTGCCAGCTCCGGGACTAGCGACACCGGGGAGCTGGTTTTT.

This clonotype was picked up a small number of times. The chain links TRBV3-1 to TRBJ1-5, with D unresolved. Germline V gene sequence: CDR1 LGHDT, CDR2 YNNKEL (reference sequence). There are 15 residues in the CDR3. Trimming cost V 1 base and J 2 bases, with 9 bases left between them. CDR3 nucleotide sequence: TGTGCCAGCAGCCAAGGTGTCAGCGGCAATCAGCCCCAGCATTTT. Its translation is CASSQGVSGNQPQHF.

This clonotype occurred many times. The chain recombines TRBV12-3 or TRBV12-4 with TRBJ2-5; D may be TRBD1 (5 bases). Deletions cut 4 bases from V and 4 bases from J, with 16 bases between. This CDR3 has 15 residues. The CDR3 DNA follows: TGTGCCAGCAGTTCCACCCGCAGGGCCTCAGAGACCCAGTACTTC. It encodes CASSSTRRASETQYF.

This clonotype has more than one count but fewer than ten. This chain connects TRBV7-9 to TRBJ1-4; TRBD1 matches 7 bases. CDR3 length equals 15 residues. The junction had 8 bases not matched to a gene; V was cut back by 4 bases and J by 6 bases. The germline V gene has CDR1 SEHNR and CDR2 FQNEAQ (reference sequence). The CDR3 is CASSSRPGGDEKLFF. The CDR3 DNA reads TGTGCCAGCAGCTCGAGACCAGGGGGGGATGAAAAACTGTTTTTT.

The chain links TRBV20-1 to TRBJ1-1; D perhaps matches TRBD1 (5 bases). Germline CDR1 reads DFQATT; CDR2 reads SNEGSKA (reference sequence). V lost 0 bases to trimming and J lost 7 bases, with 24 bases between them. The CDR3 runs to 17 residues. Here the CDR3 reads CSARDFGGLAGGGEAFF. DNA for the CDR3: TGCAGTGCTAGAGATTTCGGGGGTTTAGCAGGAGGCGGTGAAGCTTTCTTT.

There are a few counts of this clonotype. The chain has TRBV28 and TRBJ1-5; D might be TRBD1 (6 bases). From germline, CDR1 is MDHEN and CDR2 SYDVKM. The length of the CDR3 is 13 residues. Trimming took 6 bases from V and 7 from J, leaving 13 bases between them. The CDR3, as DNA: TGTGCCAGCAGGCCAAACAGGGTACAGCCCCAGCATTTT. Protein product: CASRPNRVQPQHF.

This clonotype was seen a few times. Here the CDR3 reads CASSEWGGEGKNIQYF. The CDR3 nucleotides read TGTGCCAGCAGTGAATGGGGTGGGGAAGGCAAAAACATTCAGTACTTC. The chain joins TRBV25-1 to TRBJ2-4; D remains ambiguous. CDR3 size: 16 residues. Trimming took off 1 base at V and 3 bases at J, with 13 bases between the two ends. Per the germline V gene, CDR1 is MGHDK and CDR2 is SYGVNS.

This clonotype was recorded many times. Written as DNA, the CDR3 is TGTGCCAGCAGTTCGACAGGGACCAATAATGAAAAACTGTTTTTT. Translated, it gives CASSSTGTNNEKLFF. The chain has TRBV28 and TRBJ1-4, with 7 bases fitting TRBD1. The V gene end was trimmed by 4 bases and the J gene end by 4 bases; junction bases not matched to a gene: 6. The CDR3 consists of 15 residues. Germline lookup yields CDR1 MDHEN and CDR2 SYDVKM.